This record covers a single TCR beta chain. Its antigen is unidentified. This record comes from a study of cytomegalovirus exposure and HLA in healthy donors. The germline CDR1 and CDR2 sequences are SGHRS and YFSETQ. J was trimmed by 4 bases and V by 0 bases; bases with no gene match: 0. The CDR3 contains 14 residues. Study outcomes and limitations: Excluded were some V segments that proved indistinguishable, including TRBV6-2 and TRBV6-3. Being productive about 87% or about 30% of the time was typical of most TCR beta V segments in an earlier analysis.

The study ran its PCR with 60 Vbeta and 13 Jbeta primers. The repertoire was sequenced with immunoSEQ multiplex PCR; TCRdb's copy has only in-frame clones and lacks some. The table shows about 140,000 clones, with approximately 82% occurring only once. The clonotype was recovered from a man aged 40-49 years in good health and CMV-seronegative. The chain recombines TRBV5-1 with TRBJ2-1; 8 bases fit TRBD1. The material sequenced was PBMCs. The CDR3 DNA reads TGCGCCAGCAGCTTGGGACAGGGGTACAATGAGCAGTTCTTC. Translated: CASSLGQGYNEQFF.